This TCR beta chain derives from a study of control samples from healthy donors and cancer patients. Sequencing was performed with immunoSEQ multiplex PCR; in TCRdb, only in-frame clones are kept and a portion is missing. The sample consists of about 89,000 clones, 85% of them appearing once. The CDR3 sequence is 17 residues long. Trimming took 3 bases from V and 0 from J, leaving 12 bases between them. In germline, CDR1 is LNHDA, CDR2 SQIVND (reference sequence). The TCR was taken from a woman aged 40 to 50 in good health. V and J are TRBV19 and TRBJ2-6; no clear D gene. The sequenced sample consisted of blood. CDR3 protein: CASSIGDGRSGANVLTF. The CDR3 bases are TGTGCCAGTAGTATTGGCGACGGACGCTCTGGGGCCAACGTCCTGACTTTC.